This TCR beta chain is drawn from a study of control samples from healthy donors and cancer patients. The CDR3 runs to 13 residues. V lost 3 bases and J lost 1, with 1 base in between. The repertoire was sequenced with immunoSEQ multiplex PCR; TCRdb's copy has only in-frame clones and lacks some. The data contain about 28,000 clones, 91% of them singletons. The receptor comes from a man aged 45-65 years with lung cancer. The material sequenced was PBMCs. The V call is TRBV12-3 or TRBV12-4, the J call TRBJ2-6; D call uncertain. The CDR3 DNA is TGTGCCAGCAGTTTTTCTGGGGCCAACGTCCTGACTTTC. Translated, it gives CASSFSGANVLTF.